This T cell receptor (beta chain) was profiled in a study of blood T cell repertoires in COVID-19. Turning to the study itself: The study drew acute and convalescent COVID-19 samples from the United States, Italy and Spain. PBMCs, B-cell-depleted T cells, or T cells were the source of the cDNA or gDNA that made up the material.

As handled by the study authors: Amplification from reference gene primers served as the basis for estimated nucleated cell counts. Produced via immunoSEQ multiplex PCR; TCRdb's table is partial and in-frame only. V and J calls and clone size are as listed in that table; D and trimming were resolved from the DNA. The data show 55,000 to 75,000 clones, around 80% seen once. The table lists this clone with a few counts. The germline V gene encodes CDR1 MNHEY and CDR2 SMNVEV (reference sequence). CDR3 size: 16 residues. Trimming took 6 bases from V and 2 from J, leaving 19 bases between them. The material sequenced was peripheral blood. The receptor comes from a human donor in a cohort sampled during active COVID-19. V gene TRBV27 combines with J gene TRBJ1-2; perhaps TRBD1 as D (6 bases). Written as DNA, the CDR3 is TGTGCCAGCAGCGAGACGGGGTACAGGGCAAACTATGGCTACACCTTC. This codes for CASSETGYRANYGYTF.